This T cell receptor beta chain was identified during a study of T cells in Graves' hyperthyroidism and ophthalmopathy. V lost 4 bases, J lost 3 bases, and 5 bases stayed unmatched. CDR1 is GTSNPN, CDR2 SVGIG, per germline (reference sequence). There are 13 residues in the CDR3. It was RNA transcripts that yielded the amplified TCR beta CDR3 regions. The TCR CDR3 was amplified in a first-round RT-PCR using the HTBI primer set. TCRdb used MiXCR to reprocess the multiplex PCR reads, holding one entry per CDR3 protein. The sample contains hundreds of thousands of distinct CDR3 sequences, 16% of which appear only once. This clonotype was seen at least ten times.

The sample comprised blood. This TCR was recovered from a young woman with Graves' hyperthyroidism. V gene TRBV30 combines with J gene TRBJ2-7; 8 positions match TRBD2. The CDR3, as DNA: TGTGCCTGGAATCTAGCGGGCAACTACGAGCAGTACTTC. This translates into CAWNLAGNYEQYF. Supplemented by reference TRBV30 and TRBJ2-7, the full variable domain reads SQTIHQWPATLVQPVGSPLSLECTVEGTSNPNLYWYRQAAGRGLQLLFYSVGIGQISSEVPQNLSASRPQDRQFILSSKKLLLSDSGFYLCAWNLAGNYEQYFGPGTRLTVT.